Each of the 15 T cell receptor beta chains below was sequenced from the same sample in a study of beta chain features in type 1 diabetes. Study-level results: People with Type 1 diabetes carried modestly yet significantly shorter TCRB CDR3s in all four CD4+ subsets.

The investigators reverse transcribed all of the isolated RNA, so they sequenced expressed TCRB transcripts. Profiling relied on immunoSEQ multiplex PCR, and the TCRdb table lists in-frame clones only, not all of them. The sample shows about 710,000 clones, about 14% of them seen only once. These receptors' antigens are unknown. Input material: naive CD4+ T cells from blood. Receptors were obtained from a man aged 18 to 30 with type 1 diabetes.

This rearrangement joins TRBV7-9 to TRBJ2-7, with 8 bases identical to TRBD1. The CDR3 contains 16 residues. V dropped 5 bases and J dropped 6; count of bases not matched to a gene: 15. Germline V lookup: CDR1 SEHNR, CDR2 FQNEAQ (reference sequence). The CDR3 is CASSPDREFRSSEQYF. CDR3 in DNA: TGTGCCAGCAGCCCGGACAGGGAGTTCCGGAGTTCCGAGCAGTACTTC.

There are a few counts of this clone. The chain joins TRBV7-2 to TRBJ1-1; D is possibly TRBD1 (6 bases). Trimming removed 9 bases from V and 0 bases from J, with 20 bases in between. Germline V gives CDR1 SGHTA, CDR2 FQGNSA. The CDR3 covers 16 residues. CDR3: CARDLQGSALNTEAFF. The DNA of the CDR3 is TGTGCCAGAGACTTACAGGGTTCGGCGCTGAACACTGAAGCTTTCTTT. The complete variable domain, with remaining parts taken from reference TRBV7-2 and TRBJ1-1, reads GAGVSQSPSNKVTEKGKDVELRCDPISGHTALYWYRQSLGQGLEFLIYFQGNSAPDKSGLPSDRFSAERTGGSVSTLTIQRTQQEDSAVYLCARDLQGSALNTEAFFGQGTRLTVV.

The gene calls are TRBV30 and TRBJ2-1, with TRBD2 matching 7 bases. J was trimmed by 0 bases and V by 8 bases; bases with no gene match: 13. CDR1 is GTSNPN and CDR2 is SVGIG in the germline V gene (reference sequence). CDR3 length equals 16 residues. The CDR3 spells CARNMGRAHSYNEQFF. The CDR3 DNA reads TGTGCCCGAAACATGGGGAGGGCCCACTCCTACAATGAGCAGTTCTTC.

This clone occurred a few times. The sample contains more than one DNA sequence encoding this CDR3. The V gene is TRBV5-1, the J gene TRBJ2-3, with D possibly matching TRBD1 (6 bases). Trimming took 3 bases from V and 0 from J, leaving 8 bases between them. Looked up from germline, CDR1 is SGHRS and CDR2 is YFSETQ. The CDR3 loop spans 14 amino acids. CDR3 bases: TGCGCCAGCAGCTCTGGACAGAGCACAGATACGCAGTATTTT. This encodes CASSSGQSTDTQYF.

CDR3 DNA: TGTGCCAGCAGCTTATTGAGGTTCGTGGGAGCAGAAGAGCAGTACTTC. Translation: CASSLLRFVGAEEQYF. This sequence joins TRBV7-9 and TRBJ2-7; the D gene is possibly TRBD2 (5 bases). Germline V gives CDR1 SEHNR, CDR2 FQNEAQ (reference sequence). V shed 2 bases and J shed 7 bases, with 21 bases lying between them. This CDR3 spans 16 amino acids.

This clone turned up a few times. V gene TRBV2 combines with J gene TRBJ1-2; D possibly corresponds to TRBD1 (5 bases). Trimming cost V 1 base and J 2 bases, with 11 bases left between them. The germline CDR1 and CDR2 sequences are SNHLY and FYNNEI. This CDR3 region has 15 residues. CDR3: CASSEVGQANYGYTF. CDR3 bases: TGTGCCAGCAGTGAAGTGGGGCAGGCCAACTATGGCTACACCTTC.

This clone has more than one count but fewer than ten. The CDR3 here is CASSLQGARGYEQYF. For the CDR3, the DNA is TGTGCCAGCTCGCTACAGGGGGCGCGAGGCTACGAGCAGTACTTC. The chain recombines TRBV18 with TRBJ2-7; 9 nucleotides match TRBD1. The germline gives CDR1 KGHSH, CDR2 LQKENI. Trimming removed 6 bases from V and 3 bases from J; junction bases left unmatched: 9. The CDR3 length is 15 residues.

This clone was detected a few times. This chain links TRBV29-1 with TRBJ2-5; the D call may be TRBD1 or TRBD2 (5 bases each). Between the trimmed V and J ends, which lost 3 bases and 1 base, there was a span of 9 bases. This CDR3 has 13 amino acids. The germline V gene has CDR1 SQVTM and CDR2 ANQGSEA. CDR3 in amino acids: CSVDEGSQETQYF. The CDR3, as DNA: TGCAGCGTTGATGAGGGGTCCCAAGAGACCCAGTACTTC.

The rearrangement joins TRBV14 to TRBJ2-7; tentatively, D is TRBD1 (7 bases). From germline, CDR1 is SGHDN and CDR2 FVKESK. The length of the CDR3 is 15 residues. Deletions cut 4 bases from V and 2 bases from J, with 15 bases between. The CDR3 DNA reads TGTGCCAGCAGCCTACAGCAGGGGGGAGCCTACGAGCAGTACTTC. Amino acids: CASSLQQGGAYEQYF.

The chain employs TRBV29-1 and TRBJ2-3; the D gene is possibly TRBD2 (5 bases). Germline assignment: CDR1 SQVTM and CDR2 ANQGSEA. The V end lost 3 bases, the J end lost 3 bases, and 16 bases lay between the germline ends. This CDR3 spans 15 amino acids. The CDR3 region has the DNA TGCAGCGTTGAGATGTTACTAGTGTTGACAGATACGCAGTATTTT. It yields the protein CSVEMLLVLTDTQYF.

The CDR3 DNA reads TGCGCCAGCAGCTTGGCCTTGCGGGGGAACGATGAGCAGTTCTTC. This translates into CASSLALRGNDEQFF. The chain has TRBV5-1 and TRBJ2-1, with 7 bases matching TRBD2. Germline CDR1 is SGHRS and CDR2 is YFSETQ. V lost 0 bases, J lost 8 bases, and 8 bases stayed unmatched. This CDR3 has 15 amino acids.

The chain is built from TRBV7-9 and TRBJ2-5; 7 nucleotides align to TRBD1. Germline CDR1 and CDR2: SEHNR and FQNEAQ (reference sequence). The J segment lost 3 bases and the V segment lost 1 base, leaving 8 bases of the junction unmatched. This CDR3 contains 16 residues. The CDR3 nucleotides are TGTGCCAGCAGCTTAGGGTCGGGACAGCTCGAAGAGACCCAGTACTTC. It codes for CASSLGSGQLEETQYF.

This clone was observed once. The CDR3, as DNA: TGTGCCAGCAGGGGTGATTCACCCCTCCACTTT. Translated: CASRGDSPLHF. The rearrangement joins TRBV27 to TRBJ1-6; D is unresolved. Trimming took 6 bases from V and 8 from J, leaving 5 bases between them. Germline V gene sequence: CDR1 MNHEY, CDR2 SMNVEV (reference sequence). There are 11 residues in the CDR3.

In the case of this clone: Compared with germline, one end of the junction differs, possibly owing to a read error. The rearrangement links TRBV18 to TRBJ2-1, with D possibly being TRBD1 or TRBD2 (6 bases each). The CDR3 totals 17 residues. Germline assignment: CDR1 KGHSH and CDR2 LQKENI. CDR3 amino acids: CASAPFGGGILMDEQFF. The CDR3 DNA reads TGTGCCAGCGCACCTTTCGGAGGGGGAATCTTAATGGATGAGCAGTTCTTC.

A few counts support this clone. The J gene is TRBJ1-2, the V gene TRBV4-2; D gene ambiguous. This CDR3 is 14 amino acids long. From germline, CDR1 is LGHNA and CDR2 YNFKEQ. Between the trimmed V and J ends, which lost 1 base and 1 base, there was a span of 7 bases. The CDR3, as DNA: TGTGCCAGCAGCCAAGGCCAGAATAACTATGGCTACACCTTC. It translates to CASSQGQNNYGYTF.